These T cell receptor beta chains were read from a single sample in a study of cytotoxic CD8 clonotypes in ibrutinib-treated CLL. Here immunoSEQ multiplex PCR was the method, and the copy in TCRdb shows in-frame clones only, minus some. The sample comprises approximately 150,000 clones, 70% to 80% of which are singletons, and around 30% rests with the top ten. This specimen was PBMCs, taken after 12 months of ibrutinib treatment. The receptors derive from a human donor with chronic lymphocytic leukemia. The CDR3 runs from the conserved cysteine through the conserved F or W. A D gene is named only where the DNA matches it firmly. Size is omitted from some rows. Given values are once, few, many or a class for expanded clones.

few	12	TRBV2	TRBJ2-7	.	CASSPTFNEQYF	TGTGCCAGCAGTCCCACCTTCAACGAGCAGTACTTC
.	13	TRBV19	TRBJ2-3	.	CASSPTFTDTQYF	TGTGCCAGTAGCCCTACCTTCACAGATACGCAGTATTTT
once	17	TRBV7-3	TRBJ2-3	TRBD2	CASSPGLAGHSVDTQYF	TGTGCCAGCAGCCCGGGACTAGCGGGACATTCGGTAGATACGCAGTATTTT
.	15	TRBV13	TRBJ2-1	TRBD1	CASSGQEGGENEQFF	TGTGCCAGCAGCGGTCAAGAAGGGGGCGAGAATGAGCAGTTCTTC
.	16	TRBV4-1	TRBJ2-1	TRBD2	CASSQFSSGEVNEQFF	TGCGCCAGCAGCCAATTCTCTAGCGGGGAAGTGAATGAGCAGTTCTTC
.	13	TRBV6-5	TRBJ2-1	.	CASGLGLHNEQFF	TGTGCCAGCGGTCTCGGGCTCCACAATGAGCAGTTCTTC
.	16	TRBV4-1	TRBJ1-4	TRBD1	CASSQDLTGLVEKLFF	TGCGCCAGCAGCCAAGATTTGACAGGGTTGGTAGAAAAACTGTTTTTT
few	14	TRBV7-6	TRBJ2-7	TRBD2	CASSFSSGSSEQYF	TGTGCCAGCAGCTTCTCGAGCGGGAGCTCCGAGCAGTACTTC
.	16	TRBV7-2	TRBJ1-1	.	CASSPWGESSDTEAFF	TGTGCCAGCAGCCCATGGGGGGAGTCGTCGGACACTGAAGCTTTCTTT
.	14	TRBV28	TRBJ2-1	TRBD2	CASSRTSGRGEQFF	TGTGCCAGCAGTCGGACTAGCGGGAGGGGTGAGCAGTTCTTC
.	13	TRBV6-5	TRBJ2-3	.	CASSGLPADTQYF	TGTGCCAGCAGTGGGCTCCCCGCCGATACGCAGTATTTT
.	16	TRBV7-2	TRBJ2-7	TRBD2	CASSLGASGNTYEQYF	TGTGCCAGCAGCTTAGGAGCCAGCGGGAACACCTACGAGCAGTACTTC
.	16	TRBV5-3	TRBJ2-2	.	CARSPSIGSRTGELFF	TGTGCCAGAAGCCCAAGCATCGGGTCCAGAACCGGGGAGCTGTTTTTT
.	16	TRBV27	TRBJ2-3	TRBD2	CASSLRASGRADTQYF	TGTGCCAGCAGTTTACGCGCTAGCGGGAGGGCAGATACGCAGTATTTT
.	15	TRBV7-7	TRBJ2-5	TRBD1	CASSFGGQGQETQYF	TGTGCCAGCAGCTTCGGGGGACAGGGCCAAGAGACCCAGTACTTC
.	16	TRBV5-8	TRBJ1-2	.	CASSAGGRTAPYGYTF	TGTGCCAGCAGCGCGGGCGGGAGGACCGCCCCCTATGGCTACACCTTC
.	13	TRBV6-5	TRBJ2-5	.	CASSYSGVETQYF	TGTGCCAGCAGTTACTCGGGTGTGGAGACCCAGTACTTC
few	14	TRBV18	TRBJ1-2	.	CASSPSARDYGYTF	TGTGCCAGCTCACCAAGCGCCAGAGACTATGGCTACACCTTC
once	13	TRBV28	TRBJ2-5	.	CASSLRLAGTQYF	TGTGCCAGCAGTTTGAGGCTAGCCGGGACCCAGTACTTC
once	14	TRBV2	TRBJ1-5	TRBD1	CASSTGQGEQPQHF	TGTGCCAGCAGTACGGGACAGGGAGAACAGCCCCAGCATTTT
few	15	TRBV4-1	TRBJ2-7	TRBD2	CASSQAILGRREQYF	TGCGCCAGCAGCCAAGCTATACTCGGGAGGAGGGAGCAGTACTTC
once	16	TRBV7-2	TRBJ2-3	.	CASSYWGRAVTDTQYF	TGTGCCAGCAGCTACTGGGGTCGGGCGGTCACAGATACGCAGTATTTT
.	15	TRBV6-5	TRBJ2-4	TRBD1	CASSYIGTGVNIQYF	TGTGCCAGCAGTTACATAGGGACAGGGGTAAACATTCAGTACTTC
.	14	TRBV19	TRBJ1-5	.	CASSNRESNQPQHF	TGTGCCAGTAGCAACAGGGAGTCCAATCAGCCCCAGCATTTT
.	15	TRBV28	TRBJ1-2	.	CASSLTPGANYGYTF	TGTGCCAGCAGTTTAACGCCAGGGGCTAACTATGGCTACACCTTC
.	14	TRBV15	TRBJ2-5	.	CATSRDRGRETQYF	TGTGCCACCAGCAGAGATCGCGGTAGGGAGACCCAGTACTTC
.	17	TRBV5-6	TRBJ1-2	TRBD1	CASSGLGTGGIDYGYTF	TGTGCCAGCAGCGGGTTGGGGACAGGGGGCATCGACTATGGCTACACCTTC
.	15	TRBV5-1	TRBJ2-7	TRBD2	CASSLGELAGDEQYF	TGCGCCAGCAGCTTGGGGGAGCTAGCGGGAGACGAGCAGTACTTC
once	13	TRBV6-5	TRBJ2-7	.	CASRPAGGYEQYF	TGTGCCAGCAGGCCTGCAGGCGGCTACGAGCAGTACTTC
.	13	TRBV13	TRBJ2-3	.	CASSPGSTDTQYF	TGTGCCAGCAGCCCGGGGAGCACAGATACGCAGTATTTT
.	13	TRBV5-1	TRBJ2-7	TRBD1	CASSRGQGDEQYF	TGCGCCAGCAGTCGCGGACAGGGTGACGAGCAGTACTTC
.	15	TRBV5-4	TRBJ2-1	TRBD2	CASSWGVAGGNEQFF	TGTGCCAGCAGCTGGGGAGTAGCGGGGGGGAATGAGCAGTTCTTC
.	14	TRBV5-1	TRBJ1-1	.	CASSLVGALTEAFF	TGCGCCAGCAGCTTGGTTGGGGCTCTTACTGAAGCTTTCTTT
.	16	TRBV5-5	TRBJ1-2	TRBD1	CASSPGTGGAKDGYTF	TGTGCCAGCAGTCCCGGGACAGGGGGCGCCAAGGATGGCTACACCTTC
.	17	TRBV5-1	TRBJ1-2	.	CASSLERAEGSNYGYTF	TGCGCCAGCAGCTTGGAGAGGGCAGAAGGATCTAACTATGGCTACACCTTC
.	13	TRBV6-5	TRBJ1-1	.	CASSKPTVPEAFF	TGTGCCAGCAGTAAGCCGACAGTGCCTGAAGCTTTCTTT
.	14	TRBV2	TRBJ2-7	.	CASSDLATSYEQYF	TGTGCCAGCAGTGACCTAGCGACGAGTTACGAGCAGTACTTC
.	21	TRBV5-1	TRBJ2-1	TRBD2	CASSLGDNPPRAGGTYNEQFF	TGCGCCAGCAGCTTGGGCGACAACCCCCCGAGAGCGGGAGGAACATACAATGAGCAGTTCTTC
once	13	TRBV9	TRBJ2-5	.	CASSVATGETQYF	TGTGCCAGCAGCGTAGCTACAGGAGAGACCCAGTACTTC
.	14	TRBV29-1	TRBJ2-7	.	CSVEDSVGSYEQYF	TGCAGCGTTGAAGATTCCGTCGGTTCCTACGAGCAGTACTTC
.	16	TRBV7-6	TRBJ2-1	.	CASSLVARGAGNEQFF	TGTGCCAGCAGCTTAGTTGCCCGGGGGGCGGGGAATGAGCAGTTCTTC
few	11	TRBV28	TRBJ1-2	.	CASSSNYGYTF	TGTGCCAGCAGTTCTAACTATGGCTACACCTTC
.	15	TRBV27	TRBJ1-2	.	CASRASQGANYGYTF	TGTGCCAGCAGAGCGTCACAGGGCGCAAACTATGGCTACACCTTC
.	15	TRBV7-3	TRBJ2-1	.	CASSPGGAIYNEQFF	TGTGCCAGCAGCCCTGGGGGGGCAATTTACAATGAGCAGTTCTTC
.	17	TRBV7-9	TRBJ1-4	TRBD1	CASSLDPGQGSNEKLFF	TGTGCCAGCAGCTTAGATCCGGGACAGGGGTCTAATGAAAAACTGTTTTTT
.	14	TRBV28	TRBJ1-2	TRBD1	CASSLLTGNYGYTF	TGTGCCAGCAGTTTATTGACAGGGAACTATGGCTACACCTTC
.	14	TRBV7-2	TRBJ1-1	.	CASSFGSLNTEAFF	TGTGCCAGCAGCTTTGGTAGCCTGAACACTGAAGCTTTCTTT
.	15	TRBV6-1	TRBJ2-1	TRBD1	CASRSGTGTFYEQFF	TGTGCCAGCAGGTCCGGGACAGGGACATTCTACGAGCAGTTCTTC
.	12	TRBV19	TRBJ1-1	.	CASSSGTPSAFF	TGTGCCAGTAGCTCCGGGACGCCGTCAGCTTTCTTT
.	11	TRBV20-1	TRBJ2-3	.	CSAVLGGTQYF	TGCAGTGCCGTTTTGGGTGGTACGCAGTATTTT
once	17	TRBV28	TRBJ2-7	TRBD2	CASSLAGESVGSYEQYF	TGTGCCAGCAGCCTAGCGGGAGAAAGTGTTGGCTCCTACGAGCAGTACTTC
few	15	TRBV7-2	TRBJ2-3	TRBD1	CASSLVGGGGSGQYF	TGTGCCAGCAGCTTGGTAGGGGGCGGTGGGTCGGGGCAGTATTTT